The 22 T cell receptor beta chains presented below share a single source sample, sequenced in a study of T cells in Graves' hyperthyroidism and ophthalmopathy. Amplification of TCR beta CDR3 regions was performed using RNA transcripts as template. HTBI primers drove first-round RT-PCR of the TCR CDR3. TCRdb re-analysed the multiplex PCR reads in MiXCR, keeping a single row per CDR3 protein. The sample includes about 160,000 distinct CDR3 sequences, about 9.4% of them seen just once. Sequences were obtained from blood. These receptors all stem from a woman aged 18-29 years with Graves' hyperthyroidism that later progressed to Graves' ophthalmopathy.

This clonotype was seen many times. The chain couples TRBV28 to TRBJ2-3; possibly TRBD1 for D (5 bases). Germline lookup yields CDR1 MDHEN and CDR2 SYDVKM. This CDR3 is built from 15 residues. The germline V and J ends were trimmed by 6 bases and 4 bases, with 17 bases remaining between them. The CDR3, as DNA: TGTGCCAGCAGCTCCCCAATGGGGCCCCCAGATACGCAGTATTTT. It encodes CASSSPMGPPDTQYF.

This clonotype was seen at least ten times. For the CDR3, the DNA is TGTGCCATCAGTGAGTCGAAGGGTATACTGAACACTGAAGCTTTCTTT. It is translated as CAISESKGILNTEAFF. The chain joins TRBV10-3 to TRBJ1-1; D is ambiguous. CDR3 length equals 16 residues. In germline, CDR1 is ENHRY, CDR2 SYGVKD. Between the trimmed V and J ends, which lost 0 bases and 0 bases, there was a span of 11 bases.

As DNA, the CDR3 is TGCGCCAGCAGCCTCGGCCTAGCGGGGGTCAATGAGCAGTTCTTC. Translating it yields CASSLGLAGVNEQFF. J is TRBJ2-1 and V is TRBV5-1; TRBD2 matches 10 bases. The CDR3 contains 15 residues. In germline, CDR1 is SGHRS, CDR2 YFSETQ. After removal of 4 bases from V and 6 bases from J, the junction contained 7 bases not matched to a gene. Supplemented by reference TRBV5-1 and TRBJ2-1, the full variable domain reads KAGVTQTPRYLIKTRGQQVTLSCSPISGHRSVSWYQQTPGQGLQFLFEYFSETQRNKGNFPGRFSGRQFSNSRSEMNVSTLELGDSALYLCASSLGLAGVNEQFFGPGTRLTVL.

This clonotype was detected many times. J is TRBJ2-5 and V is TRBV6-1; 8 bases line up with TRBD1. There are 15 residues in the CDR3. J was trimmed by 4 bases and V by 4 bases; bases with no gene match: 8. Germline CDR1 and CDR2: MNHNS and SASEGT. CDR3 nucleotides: TGTGCCAGCAGTGCATCGACAGGGGTGGGAGAGACCCAGTACTTC. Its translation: CASSASTGVGETQYF.

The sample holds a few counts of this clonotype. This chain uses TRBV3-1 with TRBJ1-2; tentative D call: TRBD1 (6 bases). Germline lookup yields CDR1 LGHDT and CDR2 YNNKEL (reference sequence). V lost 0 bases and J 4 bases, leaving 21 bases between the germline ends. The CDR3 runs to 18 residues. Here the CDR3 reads CASSQETGTLLEGYGYTF. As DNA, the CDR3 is TGTGCCAGCAGCCAAGAAACCGGGACACTCTTAGAGGGCTATGGCTACACCTTC. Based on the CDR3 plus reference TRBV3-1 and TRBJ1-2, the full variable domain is DTAVSQTPKYLVTQMGNDKSIKCEQNLGHDTMYWYKQDSKKFLKIMFSYNNKELIINETVPNRFSPKSPDKAHLNLHINSLELGDSAVYFCASSQETGTLLEGYGYTFGSGTRLTVV.

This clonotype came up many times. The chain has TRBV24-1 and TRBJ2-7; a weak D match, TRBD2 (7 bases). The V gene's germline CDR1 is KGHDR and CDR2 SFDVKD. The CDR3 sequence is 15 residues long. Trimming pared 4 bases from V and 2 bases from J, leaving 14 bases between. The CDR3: CATSDPRGLPYEQYF. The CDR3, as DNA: TGTGCCACCAGTGACCCCAGGGGACTACCCTACGAGCAGTACTTC.

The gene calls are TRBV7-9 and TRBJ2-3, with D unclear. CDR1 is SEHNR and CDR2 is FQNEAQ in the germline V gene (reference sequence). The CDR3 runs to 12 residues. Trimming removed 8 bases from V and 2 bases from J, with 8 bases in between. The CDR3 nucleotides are TGTGCCAGCGGGCCCGTCACAGATACGCAGTATTTT. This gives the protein CASGPVTDTQYF.

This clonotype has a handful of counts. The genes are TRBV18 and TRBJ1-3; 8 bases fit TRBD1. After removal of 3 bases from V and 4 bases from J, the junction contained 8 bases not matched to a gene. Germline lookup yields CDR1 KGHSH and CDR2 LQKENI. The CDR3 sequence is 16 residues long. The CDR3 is CASSPGQANKGNTIYF. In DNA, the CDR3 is TGTGCCAGCTCACCGGGACAGGCGAATAAAGGAAACACCATATATTTT.

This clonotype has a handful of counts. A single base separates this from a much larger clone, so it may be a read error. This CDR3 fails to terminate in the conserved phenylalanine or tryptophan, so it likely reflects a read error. The CDR3 DNA is TGTGCCAGCAGCTCCTCAGGGGGGGGCTACGAGCAGTACCTC. This encodes CASSSSGGGYEQYL. The rearrangement joins TRBV11-2 to TRBJ2-7; D tentatively fits TRBD1 or TRBD2 (7 bases each). Germline lookup yields CDR1 SGHAT and CDR2 FQNNGV. This CDR3 is 14 amino acids long. Trimming pared 4 bases from V and 3 bases from J, leaving 13 bases between.

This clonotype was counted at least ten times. CDR3 loop: CASSTRTGTGELFF. For the CDR3, the DNA is TGTGCCAGCAGCACACGGACAGGGACCGGGGAGCTGTTTTTT. This chain uses TRBV7-2 with TRBJ2-2, with TRBD1 matching 8 bases. The germline V gene encodes CDR1 SGHTA and CDR2 FQGNSA. The ends lost 5 bases at V and 5 bases at J; junction bases unmatched: 4. The CDR3 contains 14 residues.

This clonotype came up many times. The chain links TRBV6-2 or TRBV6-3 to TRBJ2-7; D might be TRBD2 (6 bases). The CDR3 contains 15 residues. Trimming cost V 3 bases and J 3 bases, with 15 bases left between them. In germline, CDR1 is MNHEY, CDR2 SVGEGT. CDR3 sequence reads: CASSYGNGSGYEQYF. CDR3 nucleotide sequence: TGTGCCAGCAGTTATGGGAATGGTAGCGGCTACGAGCAGTACTTC.

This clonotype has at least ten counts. The CDR3 DNA reads TGCAGTGCTCAAATAGCGGGAGTGACAGATACGCAGTATTTT. Translating it yields CSAQIAGVTDTQYF. The chain carries TRBV20-1 and TRBJ2-3; 9 bases fit TRBD2. The germline V gene encodes CDR1 DFQATT and CDR2 SNEGSKA (reference sequence). V shed 5 bases, J shed 3 bases, and the junction held 6 bases outside the gene matches. There are 14 residues in the CDR3.

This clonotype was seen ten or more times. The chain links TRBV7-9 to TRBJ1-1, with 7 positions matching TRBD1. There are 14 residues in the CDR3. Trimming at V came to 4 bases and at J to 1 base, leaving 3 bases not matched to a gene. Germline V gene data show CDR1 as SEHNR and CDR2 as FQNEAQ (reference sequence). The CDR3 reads CASSSRDRNTEAFF. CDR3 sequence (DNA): TGTGCCAGCAGCTCCCGGGACAGGAACACTGAAGCTTTCTTT.

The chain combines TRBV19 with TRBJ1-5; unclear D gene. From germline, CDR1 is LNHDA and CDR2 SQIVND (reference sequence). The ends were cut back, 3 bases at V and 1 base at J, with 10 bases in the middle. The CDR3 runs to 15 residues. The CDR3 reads CASSIVGWSNQPQHF. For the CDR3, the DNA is TGTGCCAGTAGTATCGTGGGATGGAGCAATCAGCCCCAGCATTTT.

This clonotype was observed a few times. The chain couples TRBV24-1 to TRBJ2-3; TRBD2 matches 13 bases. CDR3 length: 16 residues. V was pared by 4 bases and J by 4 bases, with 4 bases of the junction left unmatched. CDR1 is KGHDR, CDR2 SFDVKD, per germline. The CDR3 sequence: CATSEWTSGRPDTQYF. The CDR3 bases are TGTGCCACCAGTGAGTGGACTAGCGGGAGACCAGATACGCAGTATTTT.

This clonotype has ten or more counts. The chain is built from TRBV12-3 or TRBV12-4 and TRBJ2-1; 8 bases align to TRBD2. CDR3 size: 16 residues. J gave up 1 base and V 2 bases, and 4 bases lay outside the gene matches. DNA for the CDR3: TGTGCCAGCAGTTTATCCGGGAGGGGTTCCTACAATGAGCAGTTCTTC. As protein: CASSLSGRGSYNEQFF.

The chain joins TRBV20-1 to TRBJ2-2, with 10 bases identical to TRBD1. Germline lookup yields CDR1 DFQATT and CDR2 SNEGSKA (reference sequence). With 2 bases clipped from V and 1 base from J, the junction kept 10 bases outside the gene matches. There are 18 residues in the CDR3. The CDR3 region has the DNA TGCAGTGCTAGACCTACCGGGACAGGGGACTTGAACACCGGGGAGCTGTTTTTT. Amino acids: CSARPTGTGDLNTGELFF.

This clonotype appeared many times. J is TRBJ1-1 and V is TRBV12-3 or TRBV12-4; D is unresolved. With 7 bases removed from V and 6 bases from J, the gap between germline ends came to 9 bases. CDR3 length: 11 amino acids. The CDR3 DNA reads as TGTGCCAGCAACAAAGGGTCTGAAGCTTTCTTT. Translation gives CASNKGSEAFF.

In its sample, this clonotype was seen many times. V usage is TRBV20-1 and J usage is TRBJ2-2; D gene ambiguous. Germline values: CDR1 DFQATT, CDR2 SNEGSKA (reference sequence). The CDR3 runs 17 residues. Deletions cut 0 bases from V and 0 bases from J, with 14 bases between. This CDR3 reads CSARDEVHEPNTGELFF. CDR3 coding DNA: TGCAGTGCTAGAGATGAGGTCCATGAGCCGAACACCGGGGAGCTGTTTTTT.

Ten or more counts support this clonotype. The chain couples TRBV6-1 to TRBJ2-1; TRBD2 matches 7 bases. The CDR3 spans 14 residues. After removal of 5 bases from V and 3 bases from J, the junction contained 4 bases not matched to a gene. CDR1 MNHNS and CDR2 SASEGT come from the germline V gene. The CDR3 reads CASSYTSVYNEQFF. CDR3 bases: TGTGCCAGCAGTTATACTAGCGTCTACAATGAGCAGTTCTTC.

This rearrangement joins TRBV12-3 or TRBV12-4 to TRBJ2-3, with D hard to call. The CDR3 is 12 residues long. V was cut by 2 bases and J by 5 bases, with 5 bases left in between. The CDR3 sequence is CASSLYIDTQYF. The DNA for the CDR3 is TGTGCCAGCAGTTTATATATAGATACGCAGTATTTT.

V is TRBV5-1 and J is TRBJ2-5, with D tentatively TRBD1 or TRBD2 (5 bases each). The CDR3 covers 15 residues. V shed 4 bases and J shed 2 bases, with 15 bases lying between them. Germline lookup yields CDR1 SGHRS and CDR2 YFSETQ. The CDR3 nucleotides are TGCGCCAGCAGCGCGGGCCTTAGGGGACAAGAGACCCAGTACTTC. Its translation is CASSAGLRGQETQYF.